This TCR beta chain comes out of a study of cytomegalovirus exposure and HLA in healthy donors. Study conclusions and caveats: The authors enumerated roughly 180 TCR beta chains as linked to cytomegalovirus. While the bulk of TCR sequences proved rare, some public TCRs turned up in many donors. According to a subsequent analysis, TCR clusters from the first cohort were inclined to appear together in the 110 or so validation repertoires. In vitro testing confirmed a few CMV-associated chains as specific for CMV antigens.

This clone showed up just a few times. Its specificity is not known. The V end was cut by 1 base, the J end by 1 base, with 14 bases between. Germline V lookup: CDR1 MNHEY, CDR2 SVGAGI. This CDR3 is 16 amino acids long. The assay was immunoSEQ multiplex PCR, and TCRdb's table has in-frame clones only and misses some. Among about 150,000 clones listed, about 88% were seen once. The rearrangement joins TRBV6-5 to TRBJ2-7; possibly TRBD2 for D (6 bases). This TCR came from a man between 18 and 29 years old in good health and CMV-seropositive. Material: PBMCs. CDR3 bases: TGTGCCAGCAGTTACTTTACCGGGACTGCATCCTACGAGCAGTACTTC. Protein sequence: CASSYFTGTASYEQYF.